Sequencing of this T cell receptor (beta chain) was carried out in a study of blood T cell repertoires in COVID-19. As for the study in general: Samples representing acute and convalescent COVID-19 were sourced from the United States, Italy and Spain. Sample material is recorded as cDNA or gDNA derived from T cells, B-cell-depleted T cells, or PBMCs.

Germline lookup yields CDR1 SNHLY and CDR2 FYNNEI. Trimming cost V 5 bases and J 7 bases; bases outside gene matches: 6. This CDR3 has 15 amino acids. How the authors handled the data: Estimation of nucleated cell counts was performed using reference gene primer amplification. Sequencing used immunoSEQ multiplex PCR; TCRdb keeps in-frame clones, though not all of them. V and J calls and clone size come straight from that table; D and trimming were deduced from the DNA. There are 200,000 to 250,000 clones in the sample; about 92% occur only once, and approximately 1.2% lies in the top ten. Source material: peripheral blood. The genes are TRBV2 and TRBJ2-1; TRBD2 matches 12 bases. The TCR originated in a man in his thirties or forties with acute or convalescent COVID-19. The CDR3 nucleotides are TGTGCCAGCAGTTCTAGCGGGGGGGCTGGGAATGAGCAGTTCTTC. Protein sequence: CASSSSGGAGNEQFF.